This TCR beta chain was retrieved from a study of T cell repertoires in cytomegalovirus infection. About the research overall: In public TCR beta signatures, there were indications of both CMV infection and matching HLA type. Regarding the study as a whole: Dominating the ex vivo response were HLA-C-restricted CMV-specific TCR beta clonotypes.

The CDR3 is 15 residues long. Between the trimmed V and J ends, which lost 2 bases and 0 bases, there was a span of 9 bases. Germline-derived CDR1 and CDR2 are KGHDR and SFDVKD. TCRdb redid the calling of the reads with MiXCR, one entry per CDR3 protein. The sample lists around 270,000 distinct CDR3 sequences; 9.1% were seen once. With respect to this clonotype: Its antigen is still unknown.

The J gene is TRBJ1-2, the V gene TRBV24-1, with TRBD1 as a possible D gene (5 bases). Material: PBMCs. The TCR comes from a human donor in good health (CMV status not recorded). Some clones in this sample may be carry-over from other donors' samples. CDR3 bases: TGTGCCACCAGTGATTCAGGGACTCCTAACTATGGCTACACCTTC. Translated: CATSDSGTPNYGYTF.